This entry concerns a single TCR beta chain. Its antigen is undetermined. TCRdb analysed the RT-PCR reads with MiXCR anew, one entry per CDR3 protein. The top ten clones hold 10% of a sample with 860,000 or so distinct CDR3 sequences, less than 25% of them seen once. This record belongs to a study of response to subunit inactivated influenza vaccine. There are 18 residues in the CDR3. Germline CDR1 and CDR2: DFQATT and SNEGSKA (reference sequence). V lost 0 bases, J lost 1 base, and 7 bases stayed unmatched. Study-level findings and limits: Few new T cells, the authors suggested, are recruited by each seasonal influenza vaccination.

The chain links TRBV20-1 to TRBJ2-1; TRBD2 aligns across 12 bases. The TCR sequence derives from a man aged 50 or older who received an inactivated influenza vaccine. Source: PBMCs from blood, taken 5 to 6 days after vaccination. CDR3 nucleotide sequence: TGCAGTGCTAGAGATCTAGCGGGAGGGATTAGATCCTACAATGAGCAGTTCTTC. Encoded protein: CSARDLAGGIRSYNEQFF.